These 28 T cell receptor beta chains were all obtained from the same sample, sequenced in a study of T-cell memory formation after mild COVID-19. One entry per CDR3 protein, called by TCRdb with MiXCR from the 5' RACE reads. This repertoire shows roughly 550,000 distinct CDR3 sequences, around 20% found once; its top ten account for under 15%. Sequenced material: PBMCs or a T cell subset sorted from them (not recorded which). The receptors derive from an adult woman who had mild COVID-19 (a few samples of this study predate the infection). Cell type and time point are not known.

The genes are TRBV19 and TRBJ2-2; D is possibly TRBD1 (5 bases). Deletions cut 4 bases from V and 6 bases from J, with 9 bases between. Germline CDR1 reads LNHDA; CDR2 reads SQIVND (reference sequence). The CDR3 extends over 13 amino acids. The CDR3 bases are TGTGCCAGTAGTACAGGGCCCCCCGGGGAGCTGTTTTTT. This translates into CASSTGPPGELFF.

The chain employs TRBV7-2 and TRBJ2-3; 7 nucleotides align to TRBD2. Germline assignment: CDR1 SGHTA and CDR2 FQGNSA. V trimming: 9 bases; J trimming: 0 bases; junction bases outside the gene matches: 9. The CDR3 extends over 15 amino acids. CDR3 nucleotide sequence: TGTGCCAGTTTGGGGAGGGTCGCTAGCACAGATACGCAGTATTTT. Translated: CASLGRVASTDTQYF.

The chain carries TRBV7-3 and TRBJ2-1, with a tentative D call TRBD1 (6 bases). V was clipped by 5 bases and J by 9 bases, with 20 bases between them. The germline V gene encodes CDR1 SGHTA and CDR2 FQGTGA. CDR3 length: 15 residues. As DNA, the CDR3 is TGTGCCAGCAGCCTAGACAGGTTAAAGGGTGCTGAGCAGTTCTTC. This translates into CASSLDRLKGAEQFF.

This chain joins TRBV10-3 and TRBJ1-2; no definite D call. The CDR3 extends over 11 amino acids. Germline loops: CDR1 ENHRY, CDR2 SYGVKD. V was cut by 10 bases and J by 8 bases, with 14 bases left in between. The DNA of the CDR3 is TGTGCCACCGGCTGGACGCAGGGCTACACCTTC. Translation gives CATGWTQGYTF.

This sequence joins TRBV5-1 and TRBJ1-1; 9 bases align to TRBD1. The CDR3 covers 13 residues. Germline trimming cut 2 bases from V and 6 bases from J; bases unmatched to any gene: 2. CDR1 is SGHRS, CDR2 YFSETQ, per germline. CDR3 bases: TGCGCCAGCAGCTTTACAGGGGGCCCTGAAGCTTTCTTT. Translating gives CASSFTGGPEAFF. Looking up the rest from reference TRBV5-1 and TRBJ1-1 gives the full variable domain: KAGVTQTPRYLIKTRGQQVTLSCSPISGHRSVSWYQQTPGQGLQFLFEYFSETQRNKGNFPGRFSGRQFSNSRSEMNVSTLELGDSALYLCASSFTGGPEAFFGQGTRLTVV.

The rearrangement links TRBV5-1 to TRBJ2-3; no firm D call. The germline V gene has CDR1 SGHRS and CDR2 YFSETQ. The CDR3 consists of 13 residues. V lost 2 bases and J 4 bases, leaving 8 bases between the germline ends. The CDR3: CASSLQWADTQYF. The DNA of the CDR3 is TGCGCCAGCAGCTTACAATGGGCAGATACGCAGTATTTT. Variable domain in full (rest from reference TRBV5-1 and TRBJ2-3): KAGVTQTPRYLIKTRGQQVTLSCSPISGHRSVSWYQQTPGQGLQFLFEYFSETQRNKGNFPGRFSGRQFSNSRSEMNVSTLELGDSALYLCASSLQWADTQYFGPGTRLTVL.

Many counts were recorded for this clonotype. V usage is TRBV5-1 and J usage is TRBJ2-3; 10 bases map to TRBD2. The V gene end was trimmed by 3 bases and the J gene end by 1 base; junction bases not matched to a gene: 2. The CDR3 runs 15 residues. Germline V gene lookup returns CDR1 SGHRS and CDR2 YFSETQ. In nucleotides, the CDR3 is TGCGCCAGCAGCTCAGGACTAGCGGGCACAGATACGCAGTATTTT. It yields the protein CASSSGLAGTDTQYF. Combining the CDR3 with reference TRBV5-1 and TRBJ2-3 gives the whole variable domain KAGVTQTPRYLIKTRGQQVTLSCSPISGHRSVSWYQQTPGQGLQFLFEYFSETQRNKGNFPGRFSGRQFSNSRSEMNVSTLELGDSALYLCASSSGLAGTDTQYFGPGTRLTVL.

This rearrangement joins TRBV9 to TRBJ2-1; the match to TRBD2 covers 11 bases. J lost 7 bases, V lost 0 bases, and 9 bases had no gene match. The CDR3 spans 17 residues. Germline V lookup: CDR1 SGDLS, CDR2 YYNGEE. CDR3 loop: CASSVGIAGGVGNEQFF. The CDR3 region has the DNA TGTGCCAGCAGCGTAGGGATAGCGGGAGGGGTAGGGAATGAGCAGTTCTTC.

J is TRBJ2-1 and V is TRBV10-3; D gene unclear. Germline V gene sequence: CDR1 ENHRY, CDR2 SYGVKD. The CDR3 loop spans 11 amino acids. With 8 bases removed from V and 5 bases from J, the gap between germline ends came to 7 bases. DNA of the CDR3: TGTGCCATCGCGGCGGACAATGAGCAGTTCTTC. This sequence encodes CAIAADNEQFF.

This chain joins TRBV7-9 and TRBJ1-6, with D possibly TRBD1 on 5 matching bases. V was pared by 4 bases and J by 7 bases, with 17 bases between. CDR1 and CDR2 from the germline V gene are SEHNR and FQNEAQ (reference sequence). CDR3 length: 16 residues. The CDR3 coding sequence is TGTGCCAGCAGCTCCGGACGGGGGAATGTAAATTCACCCCTCCACTTT. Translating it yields CASSSGRGNVNSPLHF.

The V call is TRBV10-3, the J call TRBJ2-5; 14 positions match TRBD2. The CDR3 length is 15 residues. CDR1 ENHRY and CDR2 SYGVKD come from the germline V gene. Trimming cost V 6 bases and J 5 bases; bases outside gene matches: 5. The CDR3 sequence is CAISEGLAGAETQYF. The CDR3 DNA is TGTGCCATCAGCGAGGGACTAGCGGGAGCTGAGACCCAGTACTTC.

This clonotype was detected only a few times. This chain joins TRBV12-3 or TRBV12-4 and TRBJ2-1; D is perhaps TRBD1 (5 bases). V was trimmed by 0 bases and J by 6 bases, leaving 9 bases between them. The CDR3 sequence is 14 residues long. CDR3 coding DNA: TGTGCCAGCAGTTTAGCGCGCAGGGTCAATGAGCAGTTCTTC. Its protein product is CASSLARRVNEQFF.

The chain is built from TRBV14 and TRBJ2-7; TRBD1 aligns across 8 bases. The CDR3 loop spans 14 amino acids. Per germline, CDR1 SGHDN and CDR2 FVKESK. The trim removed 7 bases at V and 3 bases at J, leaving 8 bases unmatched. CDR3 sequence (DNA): TGTGCCAGCACCAGAGGGACAGGACTCTACGAGCAGTACTTC. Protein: CASTRGTGLYEQYF.

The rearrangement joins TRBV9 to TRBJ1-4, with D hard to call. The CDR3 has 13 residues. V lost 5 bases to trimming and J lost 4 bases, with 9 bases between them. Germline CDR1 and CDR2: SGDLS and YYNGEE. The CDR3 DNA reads TGTGCCAGCAGGGACGGAAATAATGAAAAACTGTTTTTT. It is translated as CASRDGNNEKLFF.

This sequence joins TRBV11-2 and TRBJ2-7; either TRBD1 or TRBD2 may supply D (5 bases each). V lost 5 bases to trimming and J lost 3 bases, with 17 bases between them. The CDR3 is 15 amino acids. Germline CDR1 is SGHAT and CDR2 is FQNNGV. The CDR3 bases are TGTGCCAGCAGCCTCCGGGACGCCTCCTTCTACGAGCAGTACTTC. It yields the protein CASSLRDASFYEQYF. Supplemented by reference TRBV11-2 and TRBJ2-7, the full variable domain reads EAGVAQSPRYKIIEKRQSVAFWCNPISGHATLYWYQQILGQGPKLLIQFQNNGVVDDSQLPKDRFSAERLKGVDSTLKIQPAKLEDSAVYLCASSLRDASFYEQYFGPGTRLTVT.

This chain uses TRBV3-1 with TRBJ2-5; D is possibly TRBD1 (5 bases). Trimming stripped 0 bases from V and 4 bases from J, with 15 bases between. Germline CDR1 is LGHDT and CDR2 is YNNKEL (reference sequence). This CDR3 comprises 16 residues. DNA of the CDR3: TGTGCCAGCAGCCAAGATCCGGGCAGGGCTGGAGAGACCCAGTACTTC. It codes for CASSQDPGRAGETQYF.

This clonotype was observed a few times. The CDR3 sequence: CASSEGTGEGNQPQHF. CDR3 DNA: TGTGCCAGCAGCGAGGGGACAGGGGAAGGCAATCAGCCCCAGCATTTT. The chain has TRBV9 and TRBJ1-5, with 10 bases fitting TRBD1. J was trimmed by 2 bases and V by 3 bases; bases with no gene match: 5. This CDR3 is 16 amino acids long. The germline CDR1 and CDR2 sequences are SGDLS and YYNGEE.

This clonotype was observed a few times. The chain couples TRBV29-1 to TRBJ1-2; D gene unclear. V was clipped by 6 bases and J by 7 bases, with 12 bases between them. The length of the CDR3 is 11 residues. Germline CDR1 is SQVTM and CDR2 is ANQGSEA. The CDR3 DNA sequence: TGCAGCGTAGGGTTTCTGGGTGGCTACACCTTC. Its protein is CSVGFLGGYTF.

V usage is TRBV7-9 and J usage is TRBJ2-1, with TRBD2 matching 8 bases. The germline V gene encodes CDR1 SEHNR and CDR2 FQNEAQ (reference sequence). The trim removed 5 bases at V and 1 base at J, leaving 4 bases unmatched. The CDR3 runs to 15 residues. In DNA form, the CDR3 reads TGTGCCAGCAGCGCGCGGGGGGTTTCCTACAATGAGCAGTTCTTC. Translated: CASSARGVSYNEQFF.

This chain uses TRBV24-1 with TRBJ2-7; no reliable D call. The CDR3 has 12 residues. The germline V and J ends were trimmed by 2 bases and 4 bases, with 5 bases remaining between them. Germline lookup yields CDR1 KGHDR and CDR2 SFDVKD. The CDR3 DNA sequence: TGTGCCACCAGTGATTCCCATTACGAGCAGTACTTC. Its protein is CATSDSHYEQYF.

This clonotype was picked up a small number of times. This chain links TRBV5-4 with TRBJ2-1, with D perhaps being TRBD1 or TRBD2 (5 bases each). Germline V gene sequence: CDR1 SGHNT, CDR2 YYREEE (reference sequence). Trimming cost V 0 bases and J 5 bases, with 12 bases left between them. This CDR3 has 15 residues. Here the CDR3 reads CASSLGGLSDNEQFF. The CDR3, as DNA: TGTGCCAGCAGCTTGGGGGGGTTATCGGACAATGAGCAGTTCTTC.

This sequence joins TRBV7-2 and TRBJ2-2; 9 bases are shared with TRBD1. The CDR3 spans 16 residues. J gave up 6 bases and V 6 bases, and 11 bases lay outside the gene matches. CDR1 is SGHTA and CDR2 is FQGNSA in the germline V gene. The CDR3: CASSFRTGGGAGELFF. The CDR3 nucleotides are TGTGCCAGCAGTTTTCGTACAGGGGGCGGGGCCGGGGAGCTGTTTTTT.

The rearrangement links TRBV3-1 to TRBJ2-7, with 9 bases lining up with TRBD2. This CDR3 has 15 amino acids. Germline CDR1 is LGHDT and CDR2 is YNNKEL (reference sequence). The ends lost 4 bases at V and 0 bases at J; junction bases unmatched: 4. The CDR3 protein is CASSRLAGNSYEQYF. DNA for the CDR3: TGTGCCAGCAGCCGGCTAGCGGGAAACTCCTACGAGCAGTACTTC.

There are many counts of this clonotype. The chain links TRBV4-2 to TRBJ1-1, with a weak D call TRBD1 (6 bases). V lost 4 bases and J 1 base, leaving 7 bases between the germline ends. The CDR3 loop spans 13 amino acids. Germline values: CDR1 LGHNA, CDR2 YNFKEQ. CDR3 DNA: TGTGCCAGCAGCCGACAGGAGAACACTGAAGCTTTCTTT. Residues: CASSRQENTEAFF.

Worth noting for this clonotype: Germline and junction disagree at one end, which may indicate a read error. The CDR3 here is CASRERGGRLDTKYF. In DNA, the CDR3 is TGTGCCAGCAGGGAGCGGGGGGGCCGCCTAGATACGAAGTATTTT. The rearrangement uses TRBV12-3 or TRBV12-4 and TRBJ2-3, with TRBD2 matching 10 bases. The CDR3 covers 15 residues.

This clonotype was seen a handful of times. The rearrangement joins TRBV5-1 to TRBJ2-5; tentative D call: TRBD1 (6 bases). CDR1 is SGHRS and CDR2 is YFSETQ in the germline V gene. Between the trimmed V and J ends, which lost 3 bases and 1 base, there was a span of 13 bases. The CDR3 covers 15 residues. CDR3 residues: CASSSTGQSQETQYF. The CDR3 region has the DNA TGCGCCAGCAGCTCTACCGGACAGTCCCAAGAGACCCAGTACTTC.

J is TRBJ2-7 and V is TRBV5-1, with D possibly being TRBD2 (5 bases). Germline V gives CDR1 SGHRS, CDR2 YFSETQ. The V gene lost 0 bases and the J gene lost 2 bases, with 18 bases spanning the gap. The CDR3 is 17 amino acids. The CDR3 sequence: CASSLELGTDYTYEQYF. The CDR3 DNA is TGCGCCAGCAGCTTGGAATTAGGCACAGACTATACCTACGAGCAGTACTTC.

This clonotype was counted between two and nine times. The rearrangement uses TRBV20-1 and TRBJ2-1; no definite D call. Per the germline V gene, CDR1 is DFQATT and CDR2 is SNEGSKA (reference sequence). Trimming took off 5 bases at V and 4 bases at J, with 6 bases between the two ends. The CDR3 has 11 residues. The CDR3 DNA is TGCAGTGCTTTGGAGTACAATGAGCAGTTCTTC. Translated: CSALEYNEQFF.